The T cell receptor beta chain described here comes from a study of blood T cell repertoires in COVID-19. In the study overall: COVID-19 samples, acute and convalescent, were from the United States, Italy and Spain. Sources were T cells, B-cell-depleted T cells, or PBMCs; the material itself was cDNA or gDNA.

In the authors' methods: How many nucleated cells were present was estimated from reference gene primer amplification. Generated by immunoSEQ multiplex PCR, the TCRdb table keeps only in-frame clones and is missing some. D and trimming come from the DNA, and the V and J calls and clone size come from that table. The sample has under 250,000 clones; roughly 82% are singletons. The source of this sequence is a man aged 80 or over with acute or convalescent COVID-19. Material: peripheral blood.

The DNA of the CDR3 is TGTGCCAGCAGCCGGGAAGGTAAGGGCTACACCTTC. Its translation: CASSREGKGYTF. The genes are TRBV21-1 and TRBJ1-2. TRBV21-1 is flagged as a pseudogene. The length of the CDR3 is 12 residues.